These 2 T cell receptor beta chains were sequenced from one sample in a study of T cell responses to AZD1222 COVID-19 vaccine. Profiling relied on immunoSEQ multiplex PCR, and the TCRdb table lists in-frame clones only, not all of them. Of 28,000 or so clones listed, approximately 88% are singletons. Sequenced here: peripheral blood, sampled 28 days after the second AZD1222 dose. All receptors derive from an adult who received the AZD1222 COVID-19 vaccine.

The V call is TRBV11-1, the J call TRBJ2-5; D ambiguous. This CDR3 is 12 amino acids long. Germline CDR1 is SGHAT and CDR2 is FQDESV (reference sequence). Between the trimmed V and J ends, which lost 1 base and 5 bases, there was a span of 5 bases. CDR3: CASSLGFETQYF. In DNA, the CDR3 is TGTGCCAGCAGCTTAGGGTTCGAGACCCAGTACTTC.

This rearrangement joins TRBV20-1 to TRBJ2-7, with D uncertain. The length of the CDR3 is 10 residues. V was pared by 2 bases and J by 5 bases, with 4 bases between. Per germline, CDR1 DFQATT and CDR2 SNEGSKA (reference sequence). This CDR3 reads CSARNHEQYF. DNA of the CDR3: TGCAGTGCTAGAAACCACGAGCAGTACTTC.